These 19 T cell receptor beta chains originate from one sample sequenced in a study of Graves' ophthalmopathy and Graves' hyperthyroidism. TCR beta CDR3 regions were amplified from RNA transcripts. RT-PCR was first run with HTBI primers, then multiplex PCR in a second round. One entry per CDR3 protein, called by TCRdb with MiXCR from the multiplex PCR reads. The table shows a few hundred thousand distinct CDR3 sequences, with approximately 17% occurring only once. The sample was peripheral blood. The receptors were gathered from an adult woman with stable Graves' hyperthyroidism.

Ten or more counts support this clonotype. This chain joins TRBV10-3 and TRBJ1-6; 7 nucleotides line up with TRBD1. In germline, CDR1 is ENHRY, CDR2 SYGVKD. After removal of 11 bases from V and 6 bases from J, the junction contained 7 bases not matched to a gene. This CDR3 is built from 13 residues. The CDR3 nucleotides read TGTGCCGCGTGGGACAGTAGTAATTCACCCCTCCACTTT. This encodes CAAWDSSNSPLHF.

This clonotype was recorded a few times. Just one base apart from a much larger clone, this may be a read error. This chain uses TRBV5-1 with TRBJ2-7, with 11 bases matching TRBD2. Germline lookup yields CDR1 SGHRS and CDR2 YFSETQ. This CDR3 comprises 16 residues. This CDR3 reads CASSLVLAGGSYKQYF. In DNA, the CDR3 is TGCGCCAGCAGCTTGGTTCTAGCGGGAGGATCCTACAAGCAGTACTTC.

This clonotype was counted ten times or more. The V call is TRBV20-1, the J call TRBJ1-5; the match to TRBD1 covers 8 bases. J lost 7 bases, V lost 3 bases, and 11 bases had no gene match. CDR3 length equals 15 residues. Germline V gene lookup returns CDR1 DFQATT and CDR2 SNEGSKA (reference sequence). The CDR3: CSASPGQGAGQPQHF. CDR3 nucleotides: TGCAGTGCTAGCCCCGGGCAGGGGGCAGGGCAGCCCCAGCATTTT.

As to this clonotype: The junction and the germline gene differ at one end; a read error may be behind it. This chain connects TRBV30 to TRBJ2-7, with D tentatively TRBD2 (6 bases). The CDR3 extends over 13 amino acids. Germline values: CDR1 GTSNPN, CDR2 SVGIG (reference sequence). CDR3 DNA sequence: TGTGCCGGGAGACCCACGGGGGTCTACGAGCAGTACTTC. Translation gives CAGRPTGVYEQYF.

In this sample, this clonotype turned up many times. The chain has TRBV4-3 and TRBJ2-7; D unclear. Trimming removed 1 base at V and 3 bases at J, with 10 bases between. Germline CDR1 reads LGHNA; CDR2 reads YSLEER. The CDR3 loop spans 14 amino acids. In DNA, the CDR3 is TGCGCCAGCAGCCAAGCCGGCCTAGGCTACGAGCAGTACTTC. It specifies CASSQAGLGYEQYF.

This clonotype was observed at least ten times. The chain is built from TRBV11-2 and TRBJ1-2; 8 nucleotides agree with TRBD1. The germline V gene encodes CDR1 SGHAT and CDR2 FQNNGV. This CDR3 has 18 residues. The V segment lost 0 bases and the J segment 5 bases; nucleotides outside the gene matches: 14. CDR3 nucleotide sequence: TGTGCCAGCAGCTTAGAAGGTGGGGTTGGACAGGGTGCGTATGGCTACACCTTC. It specifies CASSLEGGVGQGAYGYTF.

The V gene is TRBV20-1, the J gene TRBJ2-7, with 11 bases matching TRBD2. Germline values: CDR1 DFQATT, CDR2 SNEGSKA (reference sequence). The CDR3 contains 14 residues. V lost 6 bases, J lost 2 bases, and 6 bases stayed unmatched. For the CDR3, the DNA is TGCAGTGCCAGACTAGCGGGGTCCGCCTACGAGCAGTACTTC. Its protein is CSARLAGSAYEQYF.

This clonotype was counted at least ten times. The J gene is TRBJ1-5, the V gene TRBV6-2 or TRBV6-3; 9 bases match TRBD1. The CDR3 is 14 residues long. CDR1 is MNHEY and CDR2 is SVGEGT in the germline V gene. Losses at the gene ends were 6 bases for V and 11 bases for J; bases not matched to a gene: 11. The CDR3 bases are TGTGCCAGCAGCCCCGGGACAGGGAAAATGGCCCAGCATTTT. Translating it yields CASSPGTGKMAQHF.

This clonotype was counted many times. This chain uses TRBV12-3 or TRBV12-4 with TRBJ1-1; the D is unclear. V lost 4 bases and J 11 bases, leaving 17 bases between the germline ends. This CDR3 comprises 13 residues. The CDR3 DNA is TGTGCCAGCAGTTATACGGGCCGCGACGGGGCTTTCTTT. Its translation is CASSYTGRDGAFF.

This clonotype was seen many times. The chain uses TRBV27 and TRBJ2-2; D might be TRBD1 (6 bases). The CDR3 is 14 residues long. V was clipped by 5 bases and J by 5 bases, with 12 bases between them. Looked up from germline, CDR1 is MNHEY and CDR2 is SMNVEV (reference sequence). The CDR3 coding sequence is TGTGCCAGCAGTCTGGCAGGGGATACCGGGGAGCTGTTTTTT. Amino acids: CASSLAGDTGELFF.

This clonotype was observed at least ten times. The chain joins TRBV28 to TRBJ1-2; D unresolved. The CDR3 sequence is 14 residues long. V was cut by 1 base and J by 5 bases, with 11 bases left in between. The V gene's germline CDR1 is MDHEN and CDR2 SYDVKM. The CDR3 protein is CASSLFGSIYGYTF. The DNA of the CDR3 is TGTGCCAGCAGTTTATTCGGCAGCATTTATGGCTACACCTTC.

This clonotype appeared many times. J is TRBJ2-7 and V is TRBV28, with 10 bases aligning to TRBD2. Unmatched junction bases numbered 8, after V lost 2 bases and J lost 1 base. Looked up from germline, CDR1 is MDHEN and CDR2 is SYDVKM. The CDR3 totals 17 residues. The CDR3 is CASSLATGTSVSYEQYF. As DNA, the CDR3 is TGTGCCAGCAGTTTAGCTACCGGGACTAGCGTGTCCTACGAGCAGTACTTC.

This clonotype was counted only a few times. The genes are TRBV18 and TRBJ2-2, with 12 positions matching TRBD1. Unmatched junction bases numbered 13, after V lost 5 bases and J lost 6 bases. The CDR3 runs 18 residues. Germline V gives CDR1 KGHSH, CDR2 LQKENI. The CDR3 DNA is TGTGCCAGCTCATCTACCGGGACAGGGGGCTTAAAGGCCGGGGAGCTGTTTTTT. Translation: CASSSTGTGGLKAGELFF.

This clonotype was seen a handful of times. The chain couples TRBV7-4 to TRBJ2-7; D might be TRBD1 (5 bases). V shed 4 bases and J shed 2 bases, with 21 bases lying between them. The CDR3 is 17 amino acids. Germline assignment: CDR1 SGHVT and CDR2 SQSDAQ. The CDR3 is CASSCYRMIKQAYEQYF. In DNA form, the CDR3 reads TGTGCCAGCAGCTGCTATAGGATGATTAAACAGGCCTACGAGCAGTACTTC.

The table lists this clonotype with many counts. A clone one base away is much larger, so this may be a read error. The CDR3 reads CAGSEETARGDTEAFF. The DNA of the CDR3 is TGTGCCGGCAGTGAAGAAACAGCCCGTGGGGACACTGAAGCTTTCTTT. J is TRBJ1-1 and V is TRBV6-1, with D unresolved. The CDR3 extends over 16 amino acids. Germline V gene data show CDR1 as MNHNS and CDR2 as SASEGT.

This clonotype was detected ten times or more. This chain connects TRBV12-3 or TRBV12-4 to TRBJ2-7, with a weak D call TRBD1 (6 bases). There are 14 residues in the CDR3. Trimming took off 4 bases at V and 4 bases at J, with 14 bases between the two ends. The CDR3 coding sequence is TGTGCCAGCAGTTCACAGGGTCCGGGGTACGAGCAGTACTTC. Translating it yields CASSSQGPGYEQYF.

This clonotype was seen repeatedly, ten times or more. The gene calls are TRBV14 and TRBJ1-5, with D perhaps matching TRBD1 (6 bases). Trimming shortened V by 3 bases and J by 2 bases, and 26 bases separated the two germline ends. The CDR3 totals 20 residues. Germline CDR1 SGHDN, CDR2 FVKESK. CDR3 region: CASSHPSGREGEIGNQPQHF. The CDR3 DNA sequence: TGTGCCAGCAGCCATCCGAGTGGCAGGGAGGGGGAAATTGGCAATCAGCCCCAGCATTTT. Using reference TRBV14 and TRBJ1-5 for the parts outside the CDR3, the full variable domain is EAGVTQFPSHSVIEKGQTVTLRCDPISGHDNLYWYRRVMGKEIKFLLHFVKESKQDESGMPNNRFLAERTGGTYSTLKVQPAELEDSGVYFCASSHPSGREGEIGNQPQHFGDGTRLSIL.

This clonotype has at least ten counts. The chain couples TRBV20-1 to TRBJ1-1, with D possibly matching TRBD1 (5 bases). Germline V gene data show CDR1 as DFQATT and CDR2 as SNEGSKA (reference sequence). The CDR3 loop spans 12 amino acids. V was cut by 4 bases and J by 3 bases, with 9 bases left in between. CDR3 nucleotide sequence: TGCAGTGCTATCAGGGATTACACTGAAGCTTTCTTT. Translating it yields CSAIRDYTEAFF.

This clonotype was detected ten times or more. The chain combines TRBV12-3 or TRBV12-4 with TRBJ1-6; the D gene is possibly TRBD1 (5 bases). V was cut by 6 bases and J by 7 bases, with 16 bases left in between. There are 15 residues in the CDR3. CDR3 nucleotide sequence: TGTGCCAGCAGCAGAGAGAGGGACCGAAATTCACCCCTCCACTTT. Translated, it gives CASSRERDRNSPLHF.